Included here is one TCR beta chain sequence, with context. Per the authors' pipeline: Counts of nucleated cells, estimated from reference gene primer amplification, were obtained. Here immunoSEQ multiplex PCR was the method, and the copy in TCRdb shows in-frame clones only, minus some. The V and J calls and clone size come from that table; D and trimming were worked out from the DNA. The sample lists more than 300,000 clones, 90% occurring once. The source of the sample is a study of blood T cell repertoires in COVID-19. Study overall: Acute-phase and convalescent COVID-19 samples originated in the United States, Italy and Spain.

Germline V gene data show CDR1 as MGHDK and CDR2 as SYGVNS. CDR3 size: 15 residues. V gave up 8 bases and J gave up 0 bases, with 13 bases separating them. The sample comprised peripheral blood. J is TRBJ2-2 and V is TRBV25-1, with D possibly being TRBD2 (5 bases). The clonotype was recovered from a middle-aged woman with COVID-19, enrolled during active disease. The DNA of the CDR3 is TGTGCCAGCGGAAGTACGCGGGCGAACACCGGGGAGCTGTTTTTT. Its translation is CASGSTRANTGELFF.